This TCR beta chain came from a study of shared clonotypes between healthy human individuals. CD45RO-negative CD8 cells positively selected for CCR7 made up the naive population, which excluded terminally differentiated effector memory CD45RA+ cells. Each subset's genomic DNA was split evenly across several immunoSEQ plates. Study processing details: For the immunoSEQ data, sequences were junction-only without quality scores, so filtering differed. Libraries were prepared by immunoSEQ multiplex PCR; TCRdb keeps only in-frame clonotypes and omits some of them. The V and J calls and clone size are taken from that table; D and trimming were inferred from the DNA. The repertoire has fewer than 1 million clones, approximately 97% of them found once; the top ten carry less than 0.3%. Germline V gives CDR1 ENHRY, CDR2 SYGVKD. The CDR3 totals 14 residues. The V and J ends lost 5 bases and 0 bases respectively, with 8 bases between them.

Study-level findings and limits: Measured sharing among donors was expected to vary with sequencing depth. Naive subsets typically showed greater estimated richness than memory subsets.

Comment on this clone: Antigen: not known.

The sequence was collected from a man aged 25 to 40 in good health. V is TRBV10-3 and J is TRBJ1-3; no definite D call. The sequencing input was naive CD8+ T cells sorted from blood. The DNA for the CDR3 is TGTGCCATCAGTCCGCCGGGCTCTGGAAACACCATATATTTT. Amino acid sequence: CAISPPGSGNTIYF.